These 16 T cell receptor beta chains were sequenced from one sample in a study of cytomegalovirus exposure and HLA in healthy donors (TCRdb year 2017). Libraries were constructed by the immunoSEQ multiplex PCR assay. The multiplex PCR relied on a mix of 60 forward primers for TCR Vbeta segments and 13 reverse primers for TCR Jbeta segments. As stored in TCRdb, this immuneACCESS dataset retains in-frame rearrangements with V and J assigned. A fraction of the clones does not appear; measured against another copy, unresolved V genes explain less than half of the discrepancy, and the remainder lacks a known reason. Within this sample are over 150,000 clones, with approximately 88% of them counted one time only. 0.35% to 0.4% of the sample goes to the ten largest clones. The material sequenced was PBMCs. These receptors came from a boy between 2 and 15 years old in good health and CMV-seronegative.

The chain joins TRBV5-1 to TRBJ2-3; 8 nucleotides line up with TRBD2. CDR1 SGHRS and CDR2 YFSETQ come from the germline V gene. The CDR3 contains 14 residues. The trim removed 2 bases at V and 4 bases at J, leaving 3 bases unmatched. The CDR3 DNA is TGCGCCAGCAGCTTAAGCGGGAGCGCAGATACGCAGTATTTT. It translates to CASSLSGSADTQYF.

The chain carries TRBV21-1 and TRBJ2-7; TRBD1, the D gene given by the table, was not confirmed from the DNA. TRBV21-1 is noted as a pseudogene. There are 13 residues in the CDR3. As DNA, the CDR3 is TGTGCCAGCAGCAAATCCAGGGTTTACGAGCAGTACTTC. This encodes CASSKSRVYEQYF.

This sequence joins TRBV28 and TRBJ1-4, with D perhaps matching TRBD1 (6 bases). From germline, CDR1 is MDHEN and CDR2 SYDVKM. CDR3 length: 15 residues. Trimming left V 3 bases short and J 4 bases short, with 12 bases between. CDR3 sequence reads: CASSFWGGLNEKLFF. The CDR3 nucleotides are TGTGCCAGCAGTTTCTGGGGGGGCCTTAATGAAAAACTGTTTTTT.

The rearrangement joins TRBV18 to TRBJ1-2; D uncertain. This CDR3 has 13 residues. Trimming shortened V by 0 bases and J by 8 bases, and 10 bases separated the two germline ends. Germline lookup yields CDR1 KGHSH and CDR2 LQKENI. The CDR3 sequence: CASSPPGRYGYTF. CDR3 in DNA: TGTGCCAGCTCACCACCAGGGAGGTACGGCTACACCTTC.

The chain couples TRBV2 to TRBJ2-3, with a possible D match to TRBD1 (5 bases). This CDR3 has 12 amino acids. Germline assignment: CDR1 SNHLY and CDR2 FYNNEI. Trimming shortened V by 6 bases and J by 5 bases, and 9 bases separated the two germline ends. CDR3 loop: CASRGPGDTQYF. CDR3 nucleotide sequence: TGTGCCAGCAGGGGGCCCGGAGATACGCAGTATTTT.

The CDR3 loop reads CASSLAPTSGGTAQYF. The CDR3 DNA sequence: TGTGCCAGCAGTTTAGCTCCCACTAGCGGGGGGACAGCGCAGTATTTT. This sequence joins TRBV27 and TRBJ2-3, with 12 nucleotides matching TRBD2. After removal of 2 bases from V and 10 bases from J, the junction contained 10 bases not matched to a gene. The CDR3 is made up of 16 amino acids. The V gene's germline CDR1 is MNHEY and CDR2 SMNVEV (reference sequence).

This clone has only a few counts. J is TRBJ2-7 and V is TRBV13; 10 bases are shared with TRBD2. CDR1 is PRHDT and CDR2 is FYEKMQ in the germline V gene (reference sequence). The trim removed 0 bases at V and 6 bases at J, leaving 5 bases unmatched. This CDR3 region has 15 residues. The CDR3 is CASSLGLAGDGEQYF. The CDR3 DNA reads as TGTGCCAGCAGCTTAGGGCTAGCGGGAGATGGCGAGCAGTACTTC.

This chain uses TRBV13 with TRBJ2-7; D is perhaps TRBD2 (6 bases). There are 15 residues in the CDR3. Germline CDR1 PRHDT, CDR2 FYEKMQ (reference sequence). Trimming shortened V by 5 bases and J by 0 bases, and 14 bases separated the two germline ends. CDR3 bases: TGTGCCAGCAGCGATGGGACTCGGGGCTCCTACGAGCAGTACTTC. Protein sequence: CASSDGTRGSYEQYF.

The rearrangement uses TRBV6-5 and TRBJ1-2, with 8 bases that match TRBD1. The CDR3 is 14 amino acids. Per germline, CDR1 MNHEY and CDR2 SVGAGI. Losses at the gene ends were 2 bases for V and 2 bases for J; bases not matched to a gene: 1. CDR3 region: CASSYRTGNYGYTF. The CDR3 DNA sequence: TGTGCCAGCAGTTACCGGACAGGGAACTATGGCTACACCTTC.

The chain has TRBV25-1 and TRBJ2-7; tentative D call: TRBD1 (5 bases). V was shortened by 8 bases and J by 0 bases, with 8 bases between the two germline ends. This CDR3 comprises 12 residues. Germline-derived CDR1 and CDR2 are MGHDK and SYGVNS. CDR3: CASSTASYEQYF. In DNA form, the CDR3 reads TGTGCCAGCTCGACAGCCTCCTACGAGCAGTACTTC.

The CDR3 DNA sequence: TGTGCCTGGAGTTACACAACGAGGGGGCAGTCCTACGAGCAGTACTTC. It is translated as CAWSYTTRGQSYEQYF. V is TRBV30 and J is TRBJ2-7; 7 bases agree with TRBD1. This CDR3 region has 16 residues. From germline, CDR1 is GTSNPN and CDR2 SVGIG (reference sequence). Germline trimming cut 2 bases from V and 1 base from J; bases unmatched to any gene: 11.

This clone was seen once. This chain links TRBV5-8 with TRBJ1-3, with TRBD1 as a possible D gene (6 bases). The CDR3 runs to 15 residues. Germline CDR1 and CDR2: SGHTS and YDEGEE. Trimming shortened V by 4 bases and J by 3 bases, and 14 bases separated the two germline ends. CDR3 coding DNA: TGTGCCAGCAGCACGGACAGTTTAGGTGGAAACACCATATATTTT. It translates to CASSTDSLGGNTIYF.

The V call is TRBV11-1, the J call TRBJ1-1; no firm D call. There are 12 residues in the CDR3. Trimming took off 2 bases at V and 2 bases at J, with 3 bases between the two ends. CDR1 SGHAT and CDR2 FQDESV come from the germline V gene (reference sequence). CDR3 nucleotide sequence: TGTGCCAGCAGCTTAACTAACACTGAAGCTTTCTTT. It codes for CASSLTNTEAFF. The full variable domain, its missing parts supplied by reference TRBV11-1 and TRBJ1-1, is EAEVAQSPRYKITEKSQAVAFWCDPISGHATLYWYRQILGQGPELLVQFQDESVVDDSQLPKDRFSAERLKGVDSTLKIQPAELGDSAMYLCASSLTNTEAFFGQGTRLTVV.

The V call is TRBV5-1, the J call TRBJ1-5; no clear D. Germline assignment: CDR1 SGHRS and CDR2 YFSETQ. V was trimmed by 1 base and J by 0 bases, leaving 14 bases between them. There are 17 residues in the CDR3. The CDR3 DNA is TGCGCCAGCAGCTTGCGACCCGGGAGGGATAGCAATCAGCCCCAGCATTTT. Its translation is CASSLRPGRDSNQPQHF.

This chain uses TRBV5-1 with TRBJ2-3; TRBD2 might be the D (5 bases). CDR3 length: 15 residues. V was cut by 6 bases and J by 4 bases, with 18 bases left in between. Germline V gives CDR1 SGHRS, CDR2 YFSETQ. The CDR3 reads CASTLDGGGPDTQYF. The CDR3 nucleotides read TGCGCCAGCACCCTAGACGGAGGAGGTCCAGATACGCAGTATTTT.

The chain links TRBV5-1 to TRBJ2-5, with 12 bases matching TRBD1. Germline-derived CDR1 and CDR2 are SGHRS and YFSETQ. The length of the CDR3 is 17 residues. V dropped 1 base and J dropped 5; count of bases not matched to a gene: 9. CDR3 sequence reads: CASSLLPGQGASETQYF. The CDR3 DNA follows: TGCGCCAGCAGCTTGCTACCGGGACAGGGGGCGTCGGAGACCCAGTACTTC.